This T cell receptor beta chain came from a study of blood T cell repertoires in COVID-19. Study-wide background: PBMCs, B-cell-depleted T cells, or T cells provided the cDNA or gDNA that made up the material.

Original handling: Amplification of reference gene primers provided the estimated nucleated cell counts. Assay used: immunoSEQ multiplex PCR; TCRdb lists only in-frame clones, some missing. That table supplies the V and J calls and clone size; D and trimming were determined from the DNA. There are around 120,000 clones in the sample; 69% occur only once, and about 6.5% lies in the top ten. Looked up from germline, CDR1 is SGHRS and CDR2 is YFSETQ. V was clipped by 2 bases and J by 2 bases, with 10 bases between them. CDR3 length: 14 residues. This clonotype was obtained from a man older than 75 with acute or convalescent COVID-19. The chain recombines TRBV5-1 with TRBJ2-5; tentative D call: TRBD1 (6 bases). Sequencing was carried out using peripheral blood. Written as DNA, the CDR3 is TGCGCCAGCAGCTTACCCGGGACACAAGAGACCCAGTACTTC. It encodes CASSLPGTQETQYF.